This TCR beta chain is from a study of cytomegalovirus exposure and HLA in healthy donors. 60 Vbeta and 13 Jbeta primers were used in PCR. This table comes from immunoSEQ multiplex PCR, and its TCRdb copy is limited to in-frame clones, with some not included. The sample yields more than 95,000 clones, 55% to 75% seen once. The source is a man aged 25 to 40 in good health and CMV-seronegative. The sample taken for sequencing was PBMCs.

As DNA, the CDR3 is TGTGCCAGCAAGGTCTCTGCGGGGAACTATGGCTACACCTTC. This encodes CASKVSAGNYGYTF. This chain connects TRBV6-1 to TRBJ1-2; D ambiguous. The germline V gene encodes CDR1 MNHNS and CDR2 SASEGT. CDR3 size: 14 residues. Trimming stripped 7 bases from V and 2 bases from J, with 14 bases between.